Below, 26 T cell receptor beta chains from the same sample are listed, as sequenced in a study of blood T cell repertoires in COVID-19. This table comes from immunoSEQ multiplex PCR, and its TCRdb copy is limited to in-frame clones, with some not included. There are approximately 35,000 clones in the sample; about 90% occur only once, and roughly 4.5% lies in the top ten. Sequencing was carried out using peripheral blood. These receptors all come from a woman between 70 and 85 years old with active COVID-19.

The chain couples TRBV19 to TRBJ1-1; TRBD1 aligns across 9 bases. The V gene's germline CDR1 is LNHDA and CDR2 SQIVND (reference sequence). V lost 9 bases and J lost 4; bases outside the gene matches: 6. This CDR3 is 13 amino acids long. Here the CDR3 DNA reads TGTGCCAGCCGAAGGGGACAGGGCACTGAAGCTTTCTTT. It codes for CASRRGQGTEAFF.

The chain has TRBV6-4 and TRBJ2-7, with 8 positions matching TRBD1. The ends lost 11 bases at V and 3 bases at J; junction bases unmatched: 9. This CDR3 spans 13 amino acids. The germline V gene encodes CDR1 MRHNA and CDR2 SNTAGT. The CDR3 here is CAPSGQVYYEQYF. DNA for the CDR3: TGTGCCCCCTCGGGACAGGTATACTACGAGCAGTACTTC.

The CDR3 nucleotides are TGTGCCAGCAGCCCTACTAGCCCCAGTGAGCAGTTCTTC. Its protein is CASSPTSPSEQFF. This rearrangement joins TRBV2 to TRBJ2-1; D is perhaps TRBD2 (6 bases). Germline V lookup: CDR1 SNHLY, CDR2 FYNNEI. The CDR3 length is 13 residues. The V end lost 6 bases, the J end lost 9 bases, and 15 bases lay between the germline ends.

The chain combines TRBV2 with TRBJ2-1; 12 positions agree with TRBD2. This CDR3 contains 15 residues. Losses at the gene ends were 6 bases for V and 8 bases for J; bases not matched to a gene: 8. Germline loops: CDR1 SNHLY, CDR2 FYNNEI. CDR3 in DNA: TGTGCCAGCAGGCTCCTAGCGGGGGGGATCTATGAGCAGTTCTTC. Encoded protein: CASRLLAGGIYEQFF.

The chain joins TRBV5-1 to TRBJ2-1, with TRBD2 identical over 7 bases. This CDR3 has 15 amino acids. With V trimmed by 2 bases and J by 7 bases, 9 bases remained unmatched. Per germline, CDR1 SGHRS and CDR2 YFSETQ. The CDR3 DNA reads TGCGCCAGCAGCTTCGGTAGCGGGCCGACGAATGAGCAGTTCTTC. This gives the protein CASSFGSGPTNEQFF.

This rearrangement joins TRBV6-1 to TRBJ1-2, with 10 nucleotides matching TRBD1. The CDR3 contains 13 residues. V lost 3 bases and J lost 7; bases outside the gene matches: 2. From germline, CDR1 is MNHNS and CDR2 SASEGT. This CDR3 reads CASSDRDRGGYTF. CDR3 nucleotides: TGTGCCAGCAGTGACCGGGACAGGGGTGGCTACACCTTC.

The V gene is TRBV11-3, the J gene TRBJ2-7; 9 bases are a match to TRBD1. This CDR3 is 16 amino acids long. The germline V gene has CDR1 SGHNT and CDR2 YENEEA. Trimming cost V 0 bases and J 3 bases; bases outside gene matches: 6. The CDR3 DNA sequence: TGTGCCAGCAGCTTAGAGTTGGGACAGGGTAACTACGAGCAGTACTTC. This sequence encodes CASSLELGQGNYEQYF.

The gene calls are TRBV6-2 or TRBV6-3 and TRBJ2-3; possible D gene TRBD2, 6 bases. The CDR3 totals 14 residues. The V end was cut by 4 bases, the J end by 6 bases, with 14 bases between. The germline gives CDR1 MNHEY, CDR2 SVGEGT. For the CDR3, the DNA is TGTGCCAGCAGTTGGACACGGGGGAGGGATACGCAGTATTTT. This gives the protein CASSWTRGRDTQYF.

The V gene is TRBV6-2 or TRBV6-3, the J gene TRBJ2-7; a weak D match, TRBD1 (6 bases). V was cut by 2 bases and J by 3 bases, with 29 bases left in between. The CDR3 spans 20 residues. Germline loops: CDR1 MNHEY, CDR2 SVGEGT. Here the CDR3 reads CASSYPLSIIEPGEYYEQYF. The CDR3 nucleotides read TGTGCCAGCAGTTACCCATTATCGATAATAGAGCCAGGGGAATACTACGAGCAGTACTTC.

The rearrangement links TRBV18 to TRBJ2-7; TRBD1 aligns across 7 bases. V shed 4 bases, J shed 5 bases, and the junction held 5 bases outside the gene matches. Germline V gene sequence: CDR1 KGHSH, CDR2 LQKENI. The CDR3 consists of 13 residues. The CDR3 DNA is TGTGCCAGCTCACGGACAGGTTACCACGAGCAGTACTTC. This sequence encodes CASSRTGYHEQYF. Full variable domain (outside the CDR3, taken from reference TRBV18 and TRBJ2-7): NAGVMQNPRHLVRRRGQEARLRCSPMKGHSHVYWYRQLPEEGLKFMVYLQKENIIDESGMPKERFSAEFPKEGPSILRIQQVVRGDSAAYFCASSRTGYHEQYFGPGTRLTVT.

The chain combines TRBV7-9 with TRBJ2-2; no clear D. CDR1 is SEHNR, CDR2 FQNEAQ, per germline (reference sequence). The V end lost 7 bases, the J end lost 5 bases, and 8 bases lay between the germline ends. The CDR3 has 12 amino acids. CDR3 in DNA: TGTGCCAGCATTGTGCGGACCGGGGAGCTGTTTTTT. It translates to CASIVRTGELFF.

V is TRBV20-1 and J is TRBJ1-1; maybe TRBD1 (5 bases). CDR1 and CDR2 (germline): DFQATT, SNEGSKA (reference sequence). Trimming shortened V by 3 bases and J by 1 base, and 9 bases separated the two germline ends. The CDR3 is 13 residues long. The CDR3 nucleotides are TGCAGTGCTAGTAGTCAGGGGAACACTGAAGCTTTCTTT. Protein: CSASSQGNTEAFF.

J is TRBJ2-3 and V is TRBV6-5, with 7 nucleotides matching TRBD1. The germline gives CDR1 MNHEY, CDR2 SVGAGI. The CDR3 sequence is 13 residues long. V lost 6 bases and J lost 6; bases outside the gene matches: 6. CDR3 nucleotides: TGTGCCAGCAGAGGTACAGGGGTTGATACGCAGTATTTT. Translated, it gives CASRGTGVDTQYF.

This clone came up a few times. The rearrangement links TRBV7-6 to TRBJ2-1, with 7 bases that match TRBD2. The V gene's germline CDR1 is SGHVS and CDR2 FNYEAQ. V shed 3 bases and J 9 bases; nucleotides not matched to a gene: 5. The CDR3 sequence is 13 residues long. This chain's CDR3 is CASSLSGGSEQFF. Written as DNA, the CDR3 is TGTGCCAGCAGCTTGTCGGGGGGATCTGAGCAGTTCTTC.

This clone was seen just once. The chain joins TRBV19 to TRBJ1-4; D ambiguous. Trimming shortened V by 6 bases and J by 0 bases, and 11 bases separated the two germline ends. The CDR3 contains 15 residues. Germline V lookup: CDR1 LNHDA, CDR2 SQIVND (reference sequence). The CDR3 DNA follows: TGTGCCAGTAGCCCGCCGGTTGCAACTAATGAAAAACTGTTTTTT. Its protein product is CASSPPVATNEKLFF.

The gene calls are TRBV7-9 and TRBJ1-1, with TRBD1 matching 8 bases. The CDR3 has 13 amino acids. J was trimmed by 8 bases and V by 4 bases; bases with no gene match: 6. The germline V gene has CDR1 SEHNR and CDR2 FQNEAQ (reference sequence). CDR3 sequence reads: CASSSGQGREAFF. In DNA, the CDR3 is TGTGCCAGCAGCTCCGGACAGGGCAGAGAAGCTTTCTTT. Drawing the rest from reference TRBV7-9 and TRBJ1-1, the complete variable domain is DTGVSQNPRHKITKRGQNVTFRCDPISEHNRLYWYRQTLGQGPEFLTYFQNEAQLEKSRLLSDRFSAERPKGSFSTLEIQRTEQGDSAMYLCASSSGQGREAFFGQGTRLTVV.

The rearrangement links TRBV7-6 to TRBJ2-1; 16 bases align to TRBD2. J gave up 8 bases and V 1 base, and 8 bases lay outside the gene matches. Germline lookup yields CDR1 SGHVS and CDR2 FNYEAQ. The CDR3 sequence is 18 residues long. This CDR3 reads CASSLGWGLAGGTDEQFF. Written as DNA, the CDR3 is TGTGCCAGCAGCTTAGGATGGGGACTAGCGGGGGGGACTGATGAGCAGTTCTTC.

This chain uses TRBV4-1 with TRBJ2-2; D is unclear. The CDR3 runs 14 residues. The V gene lost 4 bases and the J gene lost 2 bases, with 8 bases spanning the gap. Germline loops: CDR1 MGHRA, CDR2 YSYEKL. CDR3 protein: CASSPLFNTGELFF. DNA for the CDR3: TGCGCCAGCAGCCCCCTTTTCAACACCGGGGAGCTGTTTTTT.

J is TRBJ1-6 and V is TRBV30; D gene ambiguous. This CDR3 is 15 amino acids long. CDR1 is GTSNPN, CDR2 SVGIG, per germline (reference sequence). Trimming took off 0 bases at V and 9 bases at J, with 15 bases between the two ends. Here the CDR3 DNA reads TGTGCCTGGAGTGTACGTGAGGGATGGGGTTCACCCCTCCACTTT. This translates into CAWSVREGWGSPLHF.

The V gene is TRBV27, the J gene TRBJ1-1; D might be TRBD1 (6 bases). The CDR3 has 14 residues. CDR1 and CDR2 from the germline V gene are MNHEY and SMNVEV (reference sequence). Trimming stripped 0 bases from V and 10 bases from J, with 15 bases between. DNA for the CDR3: TGTGCCAGCAGTTTATCGGGGGCAAAAGGCGCAGCTTTCTTT. As protein: CASSLSGAKGAAFF.

A few counts support this clone. This chain uses TRBV18 with TRBJ1-1; D perhaps matches TRBD1 (6 bases). The V gene lost 11 bases and the J gene lost 2 bases, with 15 bases spanning the gap. Looked up from germline, CDR1 is KGHSH and CDR2 is LQKENI. This CDR3 spans 13 amino acids. The CDR3 DNA reads as TGTGCCGGGGCACAGGGTGGTAACACTGAAGCTTTCTTT. This codes for CAGAQGGNTEAFF.

V usage is TRBV29-1 and J usage is TRBJ2-3; a possible D gene is TRBD1 (5 bases). Trimming took off 0 bases at V and 4 bases at J, with 20 bases between the two ends. The V gene's germline CDR1 is SQVTM and CDR2 ANQGSEA. The CDR3 totals 17 residues. CDR3 in amino acids: CSVEDRGGVFRSDTQYF. CDR3 nucleotide sequence: TGCAGCGTTGAAGATAGGGGCGGTGTATTTAGGTCAGATACGCAGTATTTT.

V usage is TRBV6-5 and J usage is TRBJ2-1, with TRBD1 matching over 9 bases. V was clipped by 7 bases and J by 6 bases; unmatched bases: 7. Germline assignment: CDR1 MNHEY and CDR2 SVGAGI. The CDR3 totals 14 residues. The CDR3 nucleotides read TGTGCCAGCAAATGGACAGGGGAACGCAATGAGCAGTTCTTC. Protein sequence: CASKWTGERNEQFF.

The chain employs TRBV10-3 and TRBJ2-5; D uncertain. Germline loops: CDR1 ENHRY, CDR2 SYGVKD. The CDR3 contains 14 residues. Trimming cost V 2 bases and J 3 bases, with 10 bases left between them. In DNA, the CDR3 is TGTGCCATCAGTGAGCAACACAGCAAAGAGACCCAGTACTTC. Translation: CAISEQHSKETQYF.

The count of this clone is one. The V gene is TRBV4-1, the J gene TRBJ2-7; 7 nucleotides agree with TRBD1. This CDR3 is 14 amino acids long. The V segment lost 1 base and the J segment 6 bases; nucleotides outside the gene matches: 6. Looked up from germline, CDR1 is MGHRA and CDR2 is YSYEKL. CDR3: CASSQGTGAGEQYF. The CDR3 nucleotides read TGCGCCAGCAGCCAAGGGACAGGCGCGGGCGAGCAGTACTTC.

This clone was seen more than once but under ten times. The chain has TRBV4-2 and TRBJ1-2; D gene unclear. The CDR3 is 16 amino acids. V was trimmed by 0 bases and J by 1 base, leaving 12 bases between them. CDR1 and CDR2 from the germline V gene are LGHNA and YNFKEQ. CDR3 sequence reads: CASSQEGGQGNYGYTF. The CDR3 DNA reads TGTGCCAGCAGCCAAGAGGGAGGGCAAGGTAACTATGGCTACACCTTC.